Shown below are 14 T cell receptor beta chains from a single sample sequenced in a study of T cell repertoires in cytomegalovirus infection. The antigens of these receptors remain unknown. TCRdb used MiXCR to reprocess the reads, holding one entry per CDR3 protein. The repertoire includes 800,000 to 950,000 distinct CDR3 sequences, over 25% of them detected once, and 9.5% to 15% sits in the top ten. This material consisted of cultured CD8+ T cells from PBMCs, taken from culture after CMV antigen stimulation. These receptors were collected from a human donor in good health (CMV status not recorded). Some clones in this sample may be carry-over from other donors' samples.

About this clonotype: A junction boundary mismatches the germline segment, possibly from a read error. The chain uses TRBV5-4 and TRBJ1-3, with D possibly matching TRBD1 (5 bases). Germline V gene data show CDR1 as SGHNT and CDR2 as YYREEE (reference sequence). This CDR3 spans 15 amino acids. The CDR3 reads CTSSSIQDPVNTIYF. CDR3 sequence (DNA): TGTACCAGCAGCTCAATACAGGACCCGGTGAACACCATATATTTT.

The V and J genes are TRBV9 and TRBJ1-1, with D possibly TRBD1 on 6 matching bases. V lost 0 bases to trimming and J lost 3 bases, with 12 bases between them. Germline values: CDR1 SGDLS, CDR2 YYNGEE. This CDR3 has 15 residues. Here the CDR3 reads CASSVEGTRDTEAFF. As DNA, the CDR3 is TGTGCCAGCAGCGTAGAGGGGACAAGGGACACTGAAGCTTTCTTT.

This clonotype has a handful of counts. V gene TRBV20-1 combines with J gene TRBJ2-7; D assignment may be TRBD1 or TRBD2 (6 bases each). The germline V and J ends were trimmed by 0 bases and 6 bases, with 12 bases remaining between them. Germline V gene data show CDR1 as DFQATT and CDR2 as SNEGSKA (reference sequence). The CDR3 consists of 13 residues. The CDR3 loop reads CSARDRRGGEQYF. The CDR3, as DNA: TGCAGTGCTAGAGATCGCAGGGGAGGCGAGCAGTACTTC.

CDR3 in DNA: TGTGCCAGCAGTACCCTCAGACAAGGGGGCACAGATACGCAGTATTTT. Encoded protein: CASSTLRQGGTDTQYF. This chain links TRBV12-3 or TRBV12-4 with TRBJ2-3, with D perhaps matching TRBD1 (5 bases). This CDR3 spans 16 amino acids. The V gene lost 5 bases and the J gene lost 1 base, with 16 bases spanning the gap.

This rearrangement joins TRBV7-9 to TRBJ2-5; no clear D gene. The germline V gene has CDR1 SEHNR and CDR2 FQNEAQ (reference sequence). The CDR3 spans 15 residues. Between the trimmed V and J ends, which lost 5 bases and 4 bases, there was a span of 17 bases. The CDR3 DNA reads as TGTGCCAGCAGCGTTCAAGCAGACCTATTAGAGACCCAGTACTTC. It specifies CASSVQADLLETQYF.

This clonotype has just one count. Compared with germline, one end of the junction differs, possibly owing to a read error. The chain links TRBV7-6 to TRBJ1-6; D uncertain. This CDR3 comprises 14 residues. Germline CDR1 SGHVS, CDR2 FNYEAQ. The CDR3 protein is CVSTSGRADSPLHF. CDR3 nucleotides: TGTGTCAGCACCTCGGGAAGGGCTGATTCACCCCTCCACTTT.

This clonotype was counted only a few times. The chain couples TRBV6-6 to TRBJ2-5; 8 nucleotides line up with TRBD1. This CDR3 is built from 16 residues. Germline V gene data show CDR1 as MNHNY and CDR2 as SVGAGI (reference sequence). V trimming: 2 bases; J trimming: 3 bases; junction bases outside the gene matches: 8. Here the CDR3 reads CASSYPPDRVEETQYF. As DNA, the CDR3 is TGTGCCAGCAGTTACCCCCCGGACAGGGTGGAAGAGACCCAGTACTTC.

The V gene is TRBV6-5, the J gene TRBJ1-2; no firm D call. The CDR3 has 13 amino acids. CDR1 and CDR2 from the germline V gene are MNHEY and SVGAGI. The ends were cut back, 7 bases at V and 0 bases at J, with 9 bases in the middle. DNA for the CDR3: TGTGCCAGCAAGATGGGCGCTAACTATGGCTACACCTTC. It specifies CASKMGANYGYTF.

The chain has TRBV27 and TRBJ2-3; TRBD1 is a possible D gene (6 bases). The CDR3 is made up of 16 amino acids. Trimming shortened V by 4 bases and J by 2 bases, and 16 bases separated the two germline ends. CDR1 and CDR2 (germline): MNHEY, SMNVEV (reference sequence). For the CDR3, the DNA is TGTGCCAGCAGTTCCCGACAGGACCCCCTCACAGATACGCAGTATTTT. This codes for CASSSRQDPLTDTQYF.

Only a few counts were recorded for this clonotype. The chain uses TRBV7-2 and TRBJ2-2; TRBD2 agrees at 12 bases. The CDR3 has 19 residues. V dropped 4 bases and J dropped 5; count of bases not matched to a gene: 14. The germline V gene has CDR1 SGHTA and CDR2 FQGNSA. The CDR3 region has the DNA TGTGCCAGCAGCTCAAACCTTGCTAGCGGGGGGGCCGGGACCGGGGAGCTGTTTTTT. Amino acids: CASSSNLASGGAGTGELFF.

This clonotype was counted only a few times. The CDR3 region is CASSQGLTGSIQETQYF. The CDR3 DNA is TGCGCCAGCAGCCAAGGCTTGACAGGGTCAATCCAAGAGACCCAGTACTTC. This chain links TRBV4-1 with TRBJ2-5; TRBD1 agrees at 7 bases. This CDR3 has 17 residues. Germline values: CDR1 MGHRA, CDR2 YSYEKL. Unmatched junction bases numbered 9, after V lost 1 base and J lost 1 base.

J is TRBJ2-2 and V is TRBV4-3; D tentatively reads TRBD1 or TRBD2 (6 bases each). Germline assignment: CDR1 LGHNA and CDR2 YSLEER. This CDR3 region has 19 residues. V lost 2 bases and J lost 6, with 25 bases in between. The CDR3 sequence is CASSQSPGWRGAQPGELFF. In DNA, the CDR3 is TGCGCCAGCAGCCAATCACCCGGATGGAGGGGGGCCCAGCCCGGGGAGCTGTTTTTT.

This clonotype was observed a handful of times. V gene TRBV7-6 combines with J gene TRBJ2-7, with a possible D match to TRBD2 (5 bases). Germline V CDR1 and CDR2: SGHVS, FNYEAQ. The CDR3 loop spans 13 amino acids. Trimming removed 5 bases from V and 6 bases from J, with 14 bases in between. The CDR3 region has the DNA TGTGCCAGCAGCCCATCGAGGGTGGGCGAGCAGTACGTC. It specifies CASSPSRVGEQYV.

V usage is TRBV27 and J usage is TRBJ2-3; D is undetermined. This CDR3 has 13 amino acids. Trimming took 5 bases from V and 7 from J, leaving 13 bases between them. CDR1 and CDR2 (germline): MNHEY, SMNVEV (reference sequence). The CDR3 is CASSQDLGYTQYF. The DNA of the CDR3 is TGTGCCAGCAGTCAGGATCTGGGGTATACGCAGTATTTT.